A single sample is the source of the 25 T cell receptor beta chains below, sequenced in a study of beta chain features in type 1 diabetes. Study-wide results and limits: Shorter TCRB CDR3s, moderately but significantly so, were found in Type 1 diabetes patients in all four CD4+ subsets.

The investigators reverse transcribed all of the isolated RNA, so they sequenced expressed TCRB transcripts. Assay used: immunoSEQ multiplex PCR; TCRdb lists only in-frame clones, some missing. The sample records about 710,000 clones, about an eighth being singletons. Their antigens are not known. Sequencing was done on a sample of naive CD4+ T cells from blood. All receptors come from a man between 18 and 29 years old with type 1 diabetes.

The CDR3 DNA reads as TGTGCCAGCAGTGAAGAGGCGGCTGGGGCCAACGTCCTGACTTTC. Protein sequence: CASSEEAAGANVLTF. The V call is TRBV2, the J call TRBJ2-6; D is undetermined. The CDR3 is 15 amino acids. The ends were cut back, 1 base at V and 2 bases at J, with 6 bases in the middle. Per germline, CDR1 SNHLY and CDR2 FYNNEI.

The CDR3 DNA sequence: TGCGCCAGCAGCTTCGGGACGGTGAACACCGGGGAGCTGTTTTTT. Protein product: CASSFGTVNTGELFF. The rearrangement links TRBV5-1 to TRBJ2-2; TRBD1 or TRBD2 may be the D gene (5 bases each). The length of the CDR3 is 15 residues. V was shortened by 2 bases and J by 1 base, with 9 bases between the two germline ends. Germline V CDR1 and CDR2: SGHRS, YFSETQ.

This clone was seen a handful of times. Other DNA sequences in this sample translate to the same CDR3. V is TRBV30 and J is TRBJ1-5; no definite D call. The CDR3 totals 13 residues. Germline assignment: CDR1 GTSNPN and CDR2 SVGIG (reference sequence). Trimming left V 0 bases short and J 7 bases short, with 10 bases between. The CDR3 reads CAWSVAGEQPQHF. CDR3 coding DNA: TGTGCCTGGAGTGTAGCGGGCGAACAGCCCCAGCATTTT.

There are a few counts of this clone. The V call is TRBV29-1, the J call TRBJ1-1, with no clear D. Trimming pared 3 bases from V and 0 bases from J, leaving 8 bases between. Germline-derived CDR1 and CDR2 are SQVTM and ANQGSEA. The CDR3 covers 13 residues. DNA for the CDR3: TGCAGCGTTGAGGACCAAATGAACACTGAAGCTTTCTTT. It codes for CSVEDQMNTEAFF.

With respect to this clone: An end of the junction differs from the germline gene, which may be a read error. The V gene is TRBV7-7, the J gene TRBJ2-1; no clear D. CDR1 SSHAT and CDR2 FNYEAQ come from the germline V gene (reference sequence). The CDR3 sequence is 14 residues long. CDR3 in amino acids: CASSKLGPSSEQFF. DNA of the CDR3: TGTGCTAGCAGCAAATTAGGGCCAAGCAGCGAGCAGTTCTTC.

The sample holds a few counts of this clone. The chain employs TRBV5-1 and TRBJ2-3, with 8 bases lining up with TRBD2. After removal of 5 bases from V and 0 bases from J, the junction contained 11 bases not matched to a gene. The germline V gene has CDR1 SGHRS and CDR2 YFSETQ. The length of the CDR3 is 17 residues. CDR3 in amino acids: CASSFGALAASTDTQYF. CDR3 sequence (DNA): TGCGCCAGCAGTTTTGGCGCACTAGCGGCCAGCACAGATACGCAGTATTTT.

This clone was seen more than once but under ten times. DNA for the CDR3: TGCGCCAGCCGGCCGGCACTAGGGCCTTACGAGCAGTTCTTC. It yields the protein CASRPALGPYEQFF. V is TRBV5-1 and J is TRBJ2-1, with TRBD2 as a possible D gene (5 bases). This CDR3 spans 14 amino acids. V lost 7 bases, J lost 10 bases, and 21 bases lay in between. Germline lookup yields CDR1 SGHRS and CDR2 YFSETQ.

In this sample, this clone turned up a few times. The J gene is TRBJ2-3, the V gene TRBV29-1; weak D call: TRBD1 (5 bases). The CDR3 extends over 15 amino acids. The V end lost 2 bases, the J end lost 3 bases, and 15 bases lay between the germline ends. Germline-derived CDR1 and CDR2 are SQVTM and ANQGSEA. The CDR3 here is CSVEPTTDPTDTQYF. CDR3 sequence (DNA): TGCAGCGTTGAACCCACGACAGACCCGACAGATACGCAGTATTTT.

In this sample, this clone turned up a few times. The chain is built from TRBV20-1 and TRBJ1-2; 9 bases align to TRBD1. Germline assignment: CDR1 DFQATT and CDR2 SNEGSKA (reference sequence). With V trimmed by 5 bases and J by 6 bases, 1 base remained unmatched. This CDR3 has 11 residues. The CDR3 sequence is CSAGTGNGYTF. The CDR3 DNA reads TGCAGTGCTGGGACAGGGAATGGCTACACCTTC.

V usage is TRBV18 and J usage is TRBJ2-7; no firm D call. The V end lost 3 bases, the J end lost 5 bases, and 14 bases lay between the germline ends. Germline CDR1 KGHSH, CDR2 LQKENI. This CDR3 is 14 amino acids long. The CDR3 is CASSPGQTPDEQYF. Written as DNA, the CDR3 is TGTGCCAGCTCACCGGGCCAGACCCCCGACGAGCAGTACTTC.

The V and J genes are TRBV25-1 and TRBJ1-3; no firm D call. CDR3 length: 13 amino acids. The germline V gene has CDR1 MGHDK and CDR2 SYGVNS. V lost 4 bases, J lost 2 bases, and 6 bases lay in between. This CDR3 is CASSVVTGNTIYF. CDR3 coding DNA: TGTGCCAGCAGTGTAGTCACTGGAAACACCATATATTTT.

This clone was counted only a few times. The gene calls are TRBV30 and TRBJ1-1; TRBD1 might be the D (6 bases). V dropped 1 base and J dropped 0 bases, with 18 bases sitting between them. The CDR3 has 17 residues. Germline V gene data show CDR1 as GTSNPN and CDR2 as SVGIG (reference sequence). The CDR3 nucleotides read TGTGCCTGGAGTGCCTCCCGGTCTGGACAGTTGAACACTGAAGCTTTCTTT. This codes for CAWSASRSGQLNTEAFF.

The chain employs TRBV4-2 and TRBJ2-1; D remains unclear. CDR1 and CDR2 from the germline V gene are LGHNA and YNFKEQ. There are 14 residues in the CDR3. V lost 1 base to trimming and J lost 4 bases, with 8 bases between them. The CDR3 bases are TGTGCCAGCAGCCAAGTAGGAACTTACAATGAGCAGTTCTTC. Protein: CASSQVGTYNEQFF.

The CDR3 DNA sequence: TGTGCCACCGCCAGGACATTGAGCTCCTACGAGCAGTACTTC. Translated: CATARTLSSYEQYF. This chain connects TRBV15 to TRBJ2-7; D perhaps matches TRBD1 (5 bases). This CDR3 spans 14 amino acids. Trimming took 8 bases from V and 0 from J, leaving 14 bases between them. Germline CDR1 is LNHNV and CDR2 is YYDKDF (reference sequence).

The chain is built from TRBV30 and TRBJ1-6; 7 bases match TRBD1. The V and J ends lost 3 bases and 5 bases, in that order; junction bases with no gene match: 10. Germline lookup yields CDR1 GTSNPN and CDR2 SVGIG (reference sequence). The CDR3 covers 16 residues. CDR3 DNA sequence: TGTGCCTGGAGCAAACTGACAGGGCTAAATAATTCACCCCTCCACTTT. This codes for CAWSKLTGLNNSPLHF.

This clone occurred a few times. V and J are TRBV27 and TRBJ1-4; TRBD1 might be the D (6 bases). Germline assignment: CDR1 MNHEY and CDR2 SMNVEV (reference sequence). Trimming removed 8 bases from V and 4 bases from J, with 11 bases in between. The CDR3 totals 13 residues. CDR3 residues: CASRTALNEKLFF. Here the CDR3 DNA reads TGTGCCAGCCGGACAGCCCTTAATGAAAAACTGTTTTTT.

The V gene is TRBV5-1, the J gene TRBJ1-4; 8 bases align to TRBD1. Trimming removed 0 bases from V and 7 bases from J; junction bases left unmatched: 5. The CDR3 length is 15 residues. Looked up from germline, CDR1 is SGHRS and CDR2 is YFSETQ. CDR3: CASSLAGQGGEKLFF. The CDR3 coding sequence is TGCGCCAGCAGCTTGGCCGGACAGGGAGGTGAAAAACTGTTTTTT.

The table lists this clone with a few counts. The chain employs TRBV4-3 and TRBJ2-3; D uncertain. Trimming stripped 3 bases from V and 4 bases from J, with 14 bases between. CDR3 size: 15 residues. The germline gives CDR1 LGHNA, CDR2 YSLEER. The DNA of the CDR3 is TGCGCCAGCAGCCAGAGGTGGAGCTGGGCAGATACGCAGTATTTT. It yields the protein CASSQRWSWADTQYF.

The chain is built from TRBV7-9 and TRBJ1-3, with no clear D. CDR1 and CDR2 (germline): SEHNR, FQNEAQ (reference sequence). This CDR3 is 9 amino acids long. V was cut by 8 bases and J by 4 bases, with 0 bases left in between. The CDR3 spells CASGNTIYF. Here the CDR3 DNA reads TGTGCCAGCGGAAACACCATATATTTT.

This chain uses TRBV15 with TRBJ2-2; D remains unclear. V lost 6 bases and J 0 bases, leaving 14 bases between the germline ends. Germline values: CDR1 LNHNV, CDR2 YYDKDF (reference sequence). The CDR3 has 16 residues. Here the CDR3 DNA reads TGTGCCACCAGGGGTCCTGGACGCCCGAACACCGGGGAGCTGTTTTTT. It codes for CATRGPGRPNTGELFF.

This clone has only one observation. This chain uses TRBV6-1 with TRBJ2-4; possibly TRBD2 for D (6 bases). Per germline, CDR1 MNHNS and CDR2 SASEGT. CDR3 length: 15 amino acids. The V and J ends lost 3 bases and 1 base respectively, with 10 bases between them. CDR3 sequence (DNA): TGTGCCAGCAGTGAGGGGACTTCGGCCAAAAACATTCAGTACTTC. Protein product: CASSEGTSAKNIQYF.

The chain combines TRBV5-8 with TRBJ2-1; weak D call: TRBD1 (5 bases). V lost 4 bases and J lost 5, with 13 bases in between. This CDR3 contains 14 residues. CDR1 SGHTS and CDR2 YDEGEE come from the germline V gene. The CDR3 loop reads CASSPLGHDNEQFF. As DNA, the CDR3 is TGTGCCAGCAGCCCTCTTGGACACGACAATGAGCAGTTCTTC. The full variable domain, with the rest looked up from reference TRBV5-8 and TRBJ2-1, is EAGVTQSPTHLIKTRGQQATLRCSPISGHTSVYWYQQALGLGLQFLLWYDEGEERNRGNFPPRFSGRQFPNYSSELNVNALELEDSALYLCASSPLGHDNEQFFGPGTRLTVL.

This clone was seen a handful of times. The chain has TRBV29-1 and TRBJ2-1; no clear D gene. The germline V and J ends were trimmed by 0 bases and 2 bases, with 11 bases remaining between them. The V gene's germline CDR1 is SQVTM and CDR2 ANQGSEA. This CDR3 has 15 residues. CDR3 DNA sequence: TGCAGCGTTGAAGATCTTAGGGTCCCCTACAATGAGCAGTTCTTC. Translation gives CSVEDLRVPYNEQFF.

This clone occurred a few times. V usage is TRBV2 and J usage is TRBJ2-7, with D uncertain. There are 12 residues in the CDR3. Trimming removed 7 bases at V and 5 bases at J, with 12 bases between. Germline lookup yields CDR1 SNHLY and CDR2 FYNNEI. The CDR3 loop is CASTGRGDEQYF. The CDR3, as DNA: TGTGCCAGCACCGGACGAGGTGACGAGCAGTACTTC.

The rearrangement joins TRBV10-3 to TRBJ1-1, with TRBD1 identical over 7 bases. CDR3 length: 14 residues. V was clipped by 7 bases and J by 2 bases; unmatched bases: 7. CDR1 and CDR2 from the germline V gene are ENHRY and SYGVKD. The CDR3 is CAINQQGTNTEAFF. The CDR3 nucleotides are TGTGCCATCAACCAACAGGGGACCAACACTGAAGCTTTCTTT.